This is a list of T cell receptor beta chains from one sample in a study of cytomegalovirus exposure and HLA in healthy donors. Repertoires were generated with immunoSEQ multiplex PCR, while TCRdb's copy carries only in-frame clones and drops some. The table has 100,000 to 150,000 clones, approximately 80% seen once. Sequenced input: PBMCs. These receptor sequences come from a young man in good health and CMV-seropositive. Both conserved end residues are part of each CDR3. The D gene is left open where the match is weak. Size values are once, few and many counts, or a class for expanded clones, and some rows have none.

clone_size: NA
j_call: TRBJ1-1
v_call: TRBV29-1
d_call: TRBD1
cdr3_aa: CSVLGTGRVGTFF
cdr3_nt: TGCAGCGTCCTCGGGACAGGGAGGGTCGGGACTTTCTTT

clone_size: NA
j_call: TRBJ2-7
v_call: TRBV25-1
d_call: TRBD2
cdr3_aa: CASSEGLVILGAEQYF
cdr3_nt: TGTGCCAGCAGTGAAGGACTAGTGATCCTTGGGGCTGAGCAGTACTTC

clone_size: NA
j_call: TRBJ1-2
v_call: TRBV7-9
d_call: NA
cdr3_aa: CASSARAPGIGGYTF
cdr3_nt: TGTGCCAGCAGCGCTAGGGCTCCGGGGATTGGCGGCTACACCTTC

clone_size: NA
j_call: TRBJ2-1
v_call: TRBV29-1
d_call: TRBD2
cdr3_aa: CSVRTSGGLYNEQFF
cdr3_nt: TGCAGCGTTCGGACTAGCGGGGGGTTATACAATGAGCAGTTCTTC

clone_size: NA
j_call: TRBJ2-1
v_call: TRBV6-6
d_call: NA
cdr3_aa: CASSYSPRGPYNEQFF
cdr3_nt: TGTGCCAGCAGTTACTCACCCAGGGGTCCCTACAATGAGCAGTTCTTC

clone_size: NA
j_call: TRBJ1-1
v_call: TRBV4-2
d_call: TRBD1
cdr3_aa: CASSLWDRGLNTEAFF
cdr3_nt: TGTGCCAGCAGCCTTTGGGACAGGGGGCTGAACACTGAAGCTTTCTTT

clone_size: few
j_call: TRBJ1-2
v_call: TRBV7-9
d_call: TRBD1
cdr3_aa: CASSLGQGSGYTF
cdr3_nt: TGTGCCAGCAGCTTAGGACAGGGCAGCGGCTACACCTTC

clone_size: NA
j_call: TRBJ1-4
v_call: TRBV30
d_call: TRBD1
cdr3_aa: CAWSGDSLGKLFF
cdr3_nt: TGTGCCTGGAGTGGGGACAGTTTGGGAAAACTGTTTTTT

clone_size: few
j_call: TRBJ1-4
v_call: TRBV27
d_call: NA
cdr3_aa: CASSQTDIDEKLFF
cdr3_nt: TGTGCCAGCAGTCAGACAGACATTGATGAAAAACTGTTTTTT

clone_size: NA
j_call: TRBJ1-1
v_call: TRBV4-1
d_call: TRBD1
cdr3_aa: CASSLDRGTEAFF
cdr3_nt: TGCGCCAGCAGCCTAGACAGGGGGACTGAAGCTTTCTTT

clone_size: NA
j_call: TRBJ1-5
v_call: TRBV30
d_call: NA
cdr3_aa: CAWSGEREPQHF
cdr3_nt: TGTGCCTGGAGCGGGGAAAGGGAGCCCCAGCATTTT

clone_size: NA
j_call: TRBJ1-1
v_call: TRBV5-6
d_call: NA
cdr3_aa: CASSLGGNTEAFF
cdr3_nt: TGTGCCAGCAGCTTGGGGGGCAACACTGAAGCTTTCTTT

clone_size: NA
j_call: TRBJ2-7
v_call: TRBV5-1
d_call: TRBD2
cdr3_aa: CASSPGGGSSYEQYF
cdr3_nt: TGCGCCAGCAGCCCAGGCGGGGGGAGCTCCTACGAGCAGTACTTC

clone_size: NA
j_call: TRBJ2-6
v_call: TRBV18
d_call: NA
cdr3_aa: CASSPSGANGLTF
cdr3_nt: TGTGCCAGCTCACCTTCTGGGGCCAACGGCCTGACTTTC

clone_size: NA
j_call: TRBJ1-2
v_call: TRBV9
d_call: TRBD1
cdr3_aa: CASRPGQGNFKDGYTF
cdr3_nt: TGTGCCAGCAGACCGGGACAGGGTAATTTTAAGGATGGCTACACCTTC

clone_size: NA
j_call: TRBJ1-2
v_call: TRBV7-9
d_call: NA
cdr3_aa: CASSLAVDLNYGYTF
cdr3_nt: TGTGCCAGCAGCTTAGCGGTGGACTTGAACTATGGCTACACCTTC

clone_size: NA
j_call: TRBJ2-2
v_call: TRBV19
d_call: NA
cdr3_aa: CASSIDGRTGELFF
cdr3_nt: TGTGCCAGTAGTATAGATGGGCGAACCGGGGAGCTGTTTTTT